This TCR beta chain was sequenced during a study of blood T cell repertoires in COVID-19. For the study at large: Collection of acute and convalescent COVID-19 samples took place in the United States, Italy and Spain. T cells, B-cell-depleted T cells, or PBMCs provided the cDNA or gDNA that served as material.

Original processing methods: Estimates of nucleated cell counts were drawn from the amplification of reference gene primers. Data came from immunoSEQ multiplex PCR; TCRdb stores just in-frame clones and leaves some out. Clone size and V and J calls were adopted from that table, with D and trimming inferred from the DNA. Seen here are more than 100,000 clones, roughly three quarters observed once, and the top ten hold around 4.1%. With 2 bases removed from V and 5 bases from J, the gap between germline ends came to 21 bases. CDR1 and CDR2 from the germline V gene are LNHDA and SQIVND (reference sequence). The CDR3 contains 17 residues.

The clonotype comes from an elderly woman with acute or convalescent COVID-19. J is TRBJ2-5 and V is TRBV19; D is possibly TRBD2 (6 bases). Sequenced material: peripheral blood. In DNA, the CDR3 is TGTGCCAGTAGTATAAGAGCGGGCGAACCTTTGGGGGAGACCCAGTACTTC. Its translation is CASSIRAGEPLGETQYF.